This T cell receptor beta chain was retrieved from a study of T cell clones after liver transplantation. Study-wide context: TCRbeta sequencing after a pre-transplant mixed lymphocyte reaction identified graft-donor-reactive clones, later tracked in post-transplant blood. Tolerance: complete withdrawal held at least one year, liver enzymes staying within twice normal.

Study observations and caveats: Post-transplant, graft-donor-reactive CD4 TCRbeta sequences in blood dropped significantly in most of the 8 subjects. Graft donor-reactive T cells may have migrated into the graft rather than being deleted.

With 6 bases removed from V and 1 base from J, the gap between germline ends came to 17 bases. CDR1 LGHNA and CDR2 YNFKEQ come from the germline V gene. The CDR3 is 16 residues long. Sequencing used immunoSEQ multiplex PCR; TCRdb keeps in-frame clones, though not all of them. Altogether some 16,000 clones are present, around 82% being singletons, with the ten largest covering 35%. This clone is large by share. Antigen unknown. The starting material was CD8+ T cells from blood, obtained 48 months after liver transplant. The chain recombines TRBV4-2 with TRBJ2-3; tentative D call: TRBD2 (6 bases). The receptor was derived from a human patient who received a liver transplant. Some T cells may be supplied by the graft donor. CDR3 coding DNA: TGTGCCAGCAGTCCTAAGGACGGGAGTGGCACAGATACGCAGTATTTT. Translation: CASSPKDGSGTDTQYF.